The sequence of this T cell receptor beta chain was determined in a study of neurological immune-mediated disorders. Study-wide results and caveats: None of the CDR3 amino acid sequences of expanded clones were shared across subjects, and this suggested private repertoires in all groups.

V lost 8 bases and J lost 7; bases outside the gene matches: 5. Germline V gene sequence: CDR1 MNHEY, CDR2 SMNVEV (reference sequence). The CDR3 contains 12 residues. This clonotype was counted many times. Its antigen is as yet unknown. Synthesis of cDNA was accomplished via 5'RACE employing 10-nucleotide random UMIs. TCRdb called the 5' RACE reads again in MiXCR, with one record for every CDR3 protein. The sample shows some 21,000 distinct CDR3 sequences, over 5% of them seen only once. Source material: CD8+ T cells from blood. The sequence was collected from a man aged 18-30 years in good health. V usage is TRBV27 and J usage is TRBJ2-3; 8 positions match TRBD1. The CDR3 region has the DNA TGTGCCAGCTGGGGACAGGAACATACGCAGTATTTT. It encodes CASWGQEHTQYF.